The T cell receptor beta chain described here comes from a study of blood T cell repertoires in COVID-19. Study-level background: Samples came from the United States, Italy and Spain, spanning acute and convalescent COVID-19. From T cells, B-cell-depleted T cells, or PBMCs came the material, which was cDNA or gDNA.

As handled by the study authors: Quantification of nucleated cells was approximated via reference gene primer amplification. Clones were sequenced by immunoSEQ multiplex PCR, and TCRdb holds only the in-frame ones, with some missing. The D gene and trimming were derived from the DNA, and the V and J assignments and clone size from that table. Of 110,000 or so clones listed, roughly 88% were seen once; the top ten hold more than 7%. Germline V CDR1 and CDR2: MDHEN, SYDVKM. The V gene end was trimmed by 3 bases and the J gene end by 2 bases; junction bases not matched to a gene: 1. The CDR3 runs to 13 residues. The count of this clone is one.

The rearrangement joins TRBV28 to TRBJ2-7; 7 positions agree with TRBD1. The sequencing sample was made of peripheral blood. The sequence derives from a woman in her seventies who had recovered from COVID-19. CDR3 residues: CASSLGTAYEQYF. The CDR3 bases are TGTGCCAGCAGTTTGGGGACAGCCTACGAGCAGTACTTC.